The 18 T cell receptor delta chains presented below share a single source sample, sequenced in a study of delta chain sequences of gamma delta T cells. TCRdb used CATT to re-call clones from the 5' RACE reads. The table includes fewer than 650 delta-chain clones, 20% to 25% detected once. The sequenced sample consisted of either unsorted cells or a sorted T cell fraction (not recorded which). The receptors originated from a human donor in good health.

By frequency in the sample, this clone is medium-sized. This chain uses TRDV2 with TRDJ3; a possible D gene is TRDD3 (5 bases). Trimming removed 0 bases from V and 5 bases from J, with 7 bases in between. The CDR3 consists of 15 residues. Germline V CDR1 and CDR2: GEAIGNYY, EKD. CDR3 residues: CACDTLIRDTRQMFF. The CDR3, as DNA: TGTGCCTGTGACACCTTGATACGGGACACCCGACAGATGTTTTTC.

By share of the sample, this clone is large (0.1 to 1%). The chain joins TRDV1 to TRDJ1; weak D call: TRDD3 (6 bases). CDR3 length: 19 amino acids. The V end was cut by 0 bases, the J end by 3 bases, with 23 bases between. CDR1 is TSWWSYY and CDR2 is QGS in the germline V gene. CDR3 DNA: TGTGCTCTTGGGGAACTAGCCGGTTGGGGGCCGAATAAGTCCGATAAACTCATCTTT. The encoded protein is CALGELAGWGPNKSDKLIF.

In its sample, this clone ranks as hyperexpanded (1% or more). Distinct nucleotide sequences in the sample also encode this CDR3. The chain links TRDV1 to TRDJ1, with TRDD3 identical over 13 bases. Germline CDR1 TSWWSYY, CDR2 QGS. The CDR3 totals 23 residues. With 1 base clipped from V and 0 bases from J, the junction kept 20 bases outside the gene matches. The CDR3 DNA is TGTGCTCTTGGGGAACAGGTTCTCACTGAGTACTGGGGGATACGCGACGACACCGATAAACTCATCTTT. Its protein product is CALGEQVLTEYWGIRDDTDKLIF.

The sample holds a few counts of this clone. The protein that TCRdb holds for this DNA derives from a much larger clone and differs from the translated DNA at residue 15, which likely indicates a read error; the protein shown here is translated from the DNA. The CDR3 coding sequence is TGTGCCTGTGACAGGGTATCCGAGGGGAGATCGTACACCGATAGACTCATCTTT. Translation gives CACDRVSEGRSYTDRLIF. V gene TRDV2 combines with J gene TRDJ1, with D possibly matching TRDD3 (5 bases). This CDR3 contains 18 residues. Germline V gives CDR1 GEAIGNYY, CDR2 EKD.

This clone occurred a few times. This is likely an artifact of a read error, given a far larger clone one base away. CDR3 bases: TGTGCCTGTGACACCGTCGGGAAAAAGGAAAAACTCATCTTT. Residues: CACDTVGKKEKLIF. The chain links TRDV2 to TRDJ1; no clear D. The length of the CDR3 is 14 residues. Germline loops: CDR1 GEAIGNYY, CDR2 EKD. Trimming stripped 0 bases from V and 8 bases from J, with 15 bases between.

No V gene was called, though TRDJ2 was called as the J gene. The CDR3 totals 10 residues. The CDR3 DNA is TGCAGTGTATTGGTCTCTTGGGGGTTCTTT. Amino acid sequence: CSVLVSWGFF.

By sample share, this clone is medium-sized (0.01 to 0.1%). The genes are TRDV2 and TRDJ1; D perhaps matches TRDD3 (6 bases). V shed 0 bases and J shed 10 bases, with 23 bases lying between them. The CDR3 spans 16 residues. The V gene's germline CDR1 is GEAIGNYY and CDR2 EKD. The CDR3 DNA sequence: TGTGCCTGTGACACCGTAGCCGGTGAGGGGATCAGGGGACTCATCTTT. Its translation is CACDTVAGEGIRGLIF.

Concerning this clone: The protein in TCRdb stems from a much larger clone and differs at residue 10 from this DNA's translation, likely a read error; here the protein is translated from the DNA. The V and J genes are TRDV2 and TRDJ1; 8 bases match TRDD3. This CDR3 is built from 16 residues. With V trimmed by 3 bases and J by 3 bases, 11 bases remained unmatched. Germline lookup yields CDR1 GEAIGNYY and CDR2 EKD. DNA for the CDR3: TGTGCCTGTGACGACTGGGGGTCTAGGATAGCCGATAAACTCATCTTT. Translating gives CACDDWGSRIADKLIF.

This clone turned up a few times. A far larger clone is just one base off, so this is likely a read error. Other DNA variants within this sample encode the same CDR3. J is TRDJ1 and V is TRDV2, with TRDD3 matching 10 bases. This CDR3 is 17 amino acids long. CDR1 is GEAIGNYY, CDR2 EKD, per germline. Trimming took 0 bases from V and 5 from J; bases not matched to a gene: 11. The CDR3 spells CACDTLGDTRRTDKLIF. CDR3 DNA sequence: TGTGCCTGTGACACCTTGGGGGATACACGGCGGACTGATAAACTCATCTTT.

About this clone: A far larger clone differs by one base, so this is likely a read error. Other DNA sequences in the sample encode the same CDR3. This rearrangement joins TRDV2 to TRDJ1; TRDD3 aligns across 7 bases. V shed 0 bases, J shed 0 bases, and the junction held 6 bases outside the gene matches. The CDR3 contains 16 residues. Germline V lookup: CDR1 GEAIGNYY, CDR2 EKD. The CDR3 coding sequence is TGTGCCTGTGACACCCTCACTGGGGCCAACACCGATAAACTCATCTTT. It encodes CACDTLTGANTDKLIF.

This clone counts as medium-sized (0.01 to 0.1%). This chain links TRDV2 with TRDJ1, with 9 bases matching TRDD3. J gave up 0 bases and V 1 base, and 14 bases lay outside the gene matches. This CDR3 spans 19 amino acids. Germline values: CDR1 GEAIGNYY, CDR2 EKD. The CDR3 coding sequence is TGTGCCTGTGACACGGTCACTGGGGGACTAAGAGTGTACACCGATAAACTCATCTTT. Amino acid sequence: CACDTVTGGLRVYTDKLIF.

The chain recombines TRDV2 with TRDJ3; 8 bases align to TRDD3. The V and J ends lost 0 bases and 5 bases, in that order; junction bases with no gene match: 14. CDR3 size: 20 residues. Germline loops: CDR1 GEAIGNYY, CDR2 EKD. The CDR3 region is CACDTVGSGGPEGDTRQMFF. CDR3 coding DNA: TGTGCCTGTGACACCGTGGGCTCTGGGGGACCTGAGGGGGACACCCGACAGATGTTTTTC.

Relative to its sample, this clone is medium-sized. This chain connects TRDV2 to TRDJ1, with 11 bases that match TRDD3. CDR3 length: 20 amino acids. V was clipped by 0 bases and J by 0 bases; unmatched bases: 14. Germline CDR1 GEAIGNYY, CDR2 EKD. CDR3 nucleotides: TGTGCCTGTGACACCGTTGTTCTGGGGGATACCAGGGGCTACACCGATAAACTCATCTTT. Protein sequence: CACDTVVLGDTRGYTDKLIF.

For this clone: A far larger clone is only one base removed, so a read error is likely. Other DNA sequences of this sample code for an identical CDR3. The chain has TRDV2 and TRDJ3; 9 nucleotides match TRDD3. CDR1 and CDR2 (germline): GEAIGNYY, EKD. This CDR3 is built from 21 residues. DNA of the CDR3: TGTGCCTGTGACACCGTGAAGGGACTGGGGGACCTCTCCTGGGATACCCGACAGATGTTTTTC. It codes for CACDTVKGLGDLSWDTRQMFF.

Comment on this clone: TCRdb's protein for this DNA is that of a much larger clone and differs from the translation at residue 17, likely a read error; the protein shown is the DNA translation. V usage is TRDV2 and J usage is TRDJ3; 8 bases align to TRDD3. The germline CDR1 and CDR2 sequences are GEAIGNYY and EKD. The CDR3 is 19 amino acids. The CDR3 here is CACDTTGGPSSWDTRQVFF. CDR3 nucleotide sequence: TGTGCCTGTGACACTACTGGGGGGCCAAGCTCCTGGGACACCCGACAGGTGTTTTTC.

The J gene was identified as TRDJ1, and no V gene was called; the table's D gene call, TRDD3, was not cross checked with the DNA. The CDR3 runs 21 residues. CDR3 bases: TGTAGTGTCTTGGGGGCATTGTGCCTTCCCCAGTACTGGGGAAACACCGATAAACTCATCTTT. Its protein product is CSVLGALCLPQYWGNTDKLIF.

This clone was picked up a small number of times. This DNA translates differently at residue 9 from the TCRdb protein, which is that of a much larger clone; a read error is likely, and the protein shown is the DNA's own translation. The rearrangement joins TRDV2 to TRDJ2, with D perhaps TRDD3 (6 bases). Germline-derived CDR1 and CDR2 are GEAIGNYY and EKD. Trimming stripped 0 bases from V and 6 bases from J, with 13 bases between. The length of the CDR3 is 15 residues. The CDR3 region is CACDTVGDSPAQLFF. CDR3 bases: TGTGCCTGTGACACCGTAGGGGATTCGCCAGCACAACTCTTCTTT.

In its sample, this clone ranks as medium-sized (0.01 to 0.1%). The V gene is TRDV2, the J gene TRDJ1; TRDD3 aligns across 12 bases. The CDR3 spans 17 residues. V lost 3 bases, J lost 3 bases, and 10 bases stayed unmatched. CDR1 and CDR2 from the germline V gene are GEAIGNYY and EKD. CDR3 bases: TGTGCCTGTGACTCCTTACTGGGGGATACCGAGGCCGATAAACTCATCTTT. It codes for CACDSLLGDTEADKLIF.